This T cell receptor (beta chain) was captured by sequencing in a study of blood T cell repertoires in COVID-19. Background on the study: Sites across the United States, Italy and Spain contributed samples from acute and convalescent COVID-19. Sources were T cells, B-cell-depleted T cells, or PBMCs; the material itself was cDNA or gDNA.

Per the germline V gene, CDR1 is SGHTS and CDR2 is YDEGEE. The CDR3 spans 17 residues. V gave up 2 bases and J gave up 1 base, with 16 bases separating them. Original data processing: Nucleated cell number was recorded as an estimate derived from reference gene primer amplification. Only in-frame clones appear in the TCRdb table, and some are missing; sequencing was by immunoSEQ multiplex PCR. That table gives V, J and clone size, and the DNA gave D and trimming. The data show around 200,000 clones, around nine tenths seen once. This clonotype was obtained from a man aged 40-49 years with active or convalescent COVID-19. V gene TRBV5-8 combines with J gene TRBJ1-5; weak D call: TRBD1 (5 bases). Sample: peripheral blood. CDR3 sequence reads: CASSLGGEGLSNQPQHF. The CDR3 bases are TGTGCCAGCAGCTTAGGAGGGGAAGGGCTGAGCAATCAGCCCCAGCATTTT.